A selection of T cell receptor beta chains follows, all from one sample in a study of blood T cell repertoires in COVID-19. Profiling relied on immunoSEQ multiplex PCR, and the TCRdb table lists in-frame clones only, not all of them. The sample shows about 200,000 clones, about 83% of them seen only once. The sequencing sample was made of PBMCs or T cells enriched from blood (not recorded which). The receptor set was obtained from a man in his forties with acute COVID-19. Both conserved end residues are part of each CDR3. A D gene is named only where the DNA matches it firmly. Size is stated for part of the rows, as once, few or many counts, or as a class when the clone is expanded.

clone_size: -
j_call: TRBJ1-1
cdr3_length: 15
v_call: TRBV18
d_call: -
cdr3_aa: CASSSITGQNTEAFF
cdr3_nt: TGTGCCAGCTCCTCAATCACGGGACAGAACACTGAAGCTTTCTTT

clone_size: -
j_call: TRBJ2-2
cdr3_length: 13
v_call: TRBV18
d_call: -
cdr3_aa: CASSRSYDGELFF
cdr3_nt: TGTGCCAGCTCCCGGAGCTACGACGGGGAGCTGTTTTTT

clone_size: -
j_call: TRBJ1-2
cdr3_length: 15
v_call: TRBV19
d_call: -
cdr3_aa: CASSIMQGGSYGYTF
cdr3_nt: TGTGCCAGTAGTATAATGCAGGGAGGGAGCTATGGCTACACCTTC

clone_size: -
j_call: TRBJ2-2
cdr3_length: 15
v_call: TRBV21-1
d_call: -
cdr3_aa: CASSTSGRWAGELFF
cdr3_nt: TGTGCCAGCAGCACTAGCGGGAGATGGGCCGGGGAGCTGTTTTTT

clone_size: -
j_call: TRBJ2-5
cdr3_length: 15
v_call: TRBV5-1
d_call: -
cdr3_aa: CASSLVSGVQETQYF
cdr3_nt: TGCGCCAGCAGCTTGGTTAGCGGAGTCCAAGAGACCCAGTACTTC

clone_size: -
j_call: TRBJ1-2
cdr3_length: 14
v_call: TRBV28
d_call: -
cdr3_aa: CASSLGTETYGYTF
cdr3_nt: TGTGCCAGCAGTTTAGGTACAGAGACCTATGGCTACACCTTC

clone_size: -
j_call: TRBJ1-1
cdr3_length: 15
v_call: TRBV13
d_call: -
cdr3_aa: CASRRPGTSNTEAFF
cdr3_nt: TGTGCCAGCAGGAGGCCCGGGACTTCGAACACTGAAGCTTTCTTT

clone_size: -
j_call: TRBJ2-1
cdr3_length: 16
v_call: TRBV6-1
d_call: -
cdr3_aa: CASSGIGEVSYNEQFF
cdr3_nt: TGTGCCAGCAGTGGGATAGGGGAGGTCTCCTACAATGAGCAGTTCTTC

clone_size: -
j_call: TRBJ2-7
cdr3_length: 15
v_call: TRBV5-4
d_call: -
cdr3_aa: CASSTAERSSYEQYF
cdr3_nt: TGTGCCAGCAGCACGGCCGAGCGGAGCTCCTACGAGCAGTACTTC

clone_size: -
j_call: TRBJ1-6
cdr3_length: 15
v_call: TRBV28
d_call: -
cdr3_aa: CASSLEMVDNSPLHF
cdr3_nt: TGTGCCAGCAGTTTGGAGATGGTGGATAATTCACCCCTCCACTTT

clone_size: -
j_call: TRBJ1-4
cdr3_length: 17
v_call: TRBV10-3
d_call: -
cdr3_aa: CAISESGTGSTNEKLFF
cdr3_nt: TGTGCCATCAGTGAATCCGGCACGGGTTCAACTAATGAAAAACTGTTTTTT

clone_size: -
j_call: TRBJ1-2
cdr3_length: 14
v_call: TRBV5-1
d_call: -
cdr3_aa: CASSLVPGEYGYTF
cdr3_nt: TGCGCCAGCAGCTTGGTGCCAGGGGAATATGGCTACACCTTC

clone_size: few
j_call: TRBJ1-4
cdr3_length: 11
v_call: TRBV5-8
d_call: -
cdr3_aa: CASSLRGKLFF
cdr3_nt: TGTGCCAGCAGCCTACGAGGAAAACTGTTTTTT

clone_size: -
j_call: TRBJ2-1
cdr3_length: 18
v_call: TRBV11-2
d_call: TRBD1
cdr3_aa: CASSLGDRVRGSFNEQFF
cdr3_nt: TGTGCCAGCAGCTTAGGGGACAGGGTCAGAGGGAGCTTCAATGAGCAGTTCTTC

clone_size: -
j_call: TRBJ1-6
cdr3_length: 15
v_call: TRBV30
d_call: TRBD1
cdr3_aa: CAWSVRGTGSSPLHF
cdr3_nt: TGTGCCTGGAGTGTAAGAGGGACAGGGAGTTCACCCCTCCACTTT

clone_size: -
j_call: TRBJ1-4
cdr3_length: 14
v_call: TRBV5-5
d_call: -
cdr3_aa: CASSLSGGNEKLFF
cdr3_nt: TGTGCCAGCAGCTTGTCGGGGGGGAATGAAAAACTGTTTTTT

clone_size: -
j_call: TRBJ2-5
cdr3_length: 12
v_call: TRBV3-1/TRBV3-2
d_call: -
cdr3_aa: CASSQGGETQYF
cdr3_nt: TGTGCCAGCAGCCAAGGAGGAGAGACCCAGTACTTC

clone_size: -
j_call: TRBJ1-1
cdr3_length: 14
v_call: TRBV9
d_call: -
cdr3_aa: CASSADQGSAEAFF
cdr3_nt: TGTGCCAGCAGCGCTGACCAGGGATCCGCTGAAGCTTTCTTT

clone_size: few
j_call: TRBJ1-6
cdr3_length: 15
v_call: TRBV6-6
d_call: -
cdr3_aa: CASSYLQGYNSPLHF
cdr3_nt: TGTGCCAGCAGTTACTTACAGGGTTATAATTCACCCCTCCACTTT

clone_size: -
j_call: TRBJ2-7
cdr3_length: 16
v_call: TRBV6-2/TRBV6-3
d_call: -
cdr3_aa: CASSYSKTDGAYEQYF
cdr3_nt: TGTGCCAGCAGTTACTCGAAAACAGACGGGGCCTACGAGCAGTACTTC

clone_size: -
j_call: TRBJ1-2
cdr3_length: 15
v_call: TRBV3-1/TRBV3-2
d_call: -
cdr3_aa: CASSHLGGNLYGYTF
cdr3_nt: TGTGCCAGCAGCCATCTGGGGGGGAACCTCTATGGCTACACCTTC

clone_size: -
j_call: TRBJ2-1
cdr3_length: 15
v_call: TRBV7-3
d_call: -
cdr3_aa: CASSLGATSYNEQFF
cdr3_nt: TGTGCCAGCAGCTTAGGTGCTACCTCCTACAATGAGCAGTTCTTC

clone_size: -
j_call: TRBJ1-2
cdr3_length: 16
v_call: TRBV5-5
d_call: -
cdr3_aa: CASSASSGTLPYGYTF
cdr3_nt: TGTGCCAGCAGCGCCAGTTCCGGGACTCTTCCCTATGGCTACACCTTC

clone_size: -
j_call: TRBJ2-3
cdr3_length: 17
v_call: TRBV5-4
d_call: TRBD2
cdr3_aa: CASSLGGSTSGTSTQYF
cdr3_nt: TGTGCCAGCAGCTTAGGGGGTTCGACTAGCGGGACTAGTACGCAGTATTTT

clone_size: -
j_call: TRBJ1-2
cdr3_length: 15
v_call: TRBV9
d_call: TRBD1
cdr3_aa: CASSPTGGANYGYTF
cdr3_nt: TGTGCCAGCAGTCCGACAGGGGGCGCTAACTATGGCTACACCTTC

clone_size: few
j_call: TRBJ1-1
cdr3_length: 12
v_call: TRBV19
d_call: TRBD1
cdr3_aa: CASSIDRAEAFF
cdr3_nt: TGTGCCAGTAGTATCGACAGGGCTGAAGCTTTCTTT

clone_size: -
j_call: TRBJ1-3
cdr3_length: 18
v_call: TRBV6-2/TRBV6-3
d_call: -
cdr3_aa: CASRPTPTGGASGNTIYF
cdr3_nt: TGTGCCAGCAGACCTACACCTACCGGAGGGGCCTCTGGAAACACCATATATTTT

clone_size: -
j_call: TRBJ1-2
cdr3_length: 13
v_call: TRBV5-4
d_call: TRBD1
cdr3_aa: CASSYDRDYGYTF
cdr3_nt: TGTGCCAGCAGCTATGACAGGGACTATGGCTACACCTTC

clone_size: -
j_call: TRBJ2-5
cdr3_length: 18
v_call: TRBV2
d_call: TRBD2
cdr3_aa: CASDNRRLAGGYQETQYF
cdr3_nt: TGTGCCAGCGATAACAGGAGGCTAGCGGGGGGGTACCAAGAGACCCAGTACTTC

clone_size: -
j_call: TRBJ1-2
cdr3_length: 13
v_call: TRBV24-1
d_call: TRBD1
cdr3_aa: CATSEPTGSGYTF
cdr3_nt: TGTGCCACCAGTGAACCGACAGGGAGCGGCTACACCTTC

clone_size: -
j_call: TRBJ1-6
cdr3_length: 14
v_call: TRBV9
d_call: -
cdr3_aa: CASSVGADNSPLHF
cdr3_nt: TGTGCCAGCAGCGTAGGGGCAGATAATTCACCCCTCCACTTT

clone_size: -
j_call: TRBJ2-1
cdr3_length: 13
v_call: TRBV10-3
d_call: -
cdr3_aa: CAIDREVFNEQFF
cdr3_nt: TGTGCCATCGACAGGGAGGTGTTTAATGAGCAGTTCTTC

clone_size: -
j_call: TRBJ1-1
cdr3_length: 18
v_call: TRBV28
d_call: TRBD1
cdr3_aa: CASSLFSPPGTGHTEAFF
cdr3_nt: TGTGCCAGCAGTCTCTTTTCCCCCCCCGGGACAGGGCACACTGAAGCTTTCTTT

clone_size: -
j_call: TRBJ2-7
cdr3_length: 15
v_call: TRBV7-9
d_call: -
cdr3_aa: CASSLRSRLTYEQYF
cdr3_nt: TGTGCCAGCAGCTTACGCAGCAGGCTTACCTACGAGCAGTACTTC

clone_size: -
j_call: TRBJ1-2
cdr3_length: 13
v_call: TRBV11-2
d_call: -
cdr3_aa: CASSFQTLRGYTF
cdr3_nt: TGTGCCAGCAGCTTCCAGACTTTAAGGGGCTACACCTTC

clone_size: -
j_call: TRBJ1-5
cdr3_length: 14
v_call: TRBV30
d_call: -
cdr3_aa: CAWSVGTNHQPQHF
cdr3_nt: TGTGCCTGGAGTGTTGGGACTAACCATCAGCCCCAGCATTTT

clone_size: -
j_call: TRBJ1-5
cdr3_length: 14
v_call: TRBV28
d_call: -
cdr3_aa: CAVLGQGDRQPQHF
cdr3_nt: TGTGCCGTCCTCGGGCAGGGCGACCGACAGCCCCAGCATTTT

clone_size: -
j_call: TRBJ2-1
cdr3_length: 15
v_call: TRBV29-1
d_call: TRBD1
cdr3_aa: CSVGGPGTGDNEQFF
cdr3_nt: TGCAGCGTTGGAGGTCCCGGGACAGGGGACAATGAGCAGTTCTTC

clone_size: -
j_call: TRBJ2-1
cdr3_length: 17
v_call: TRBV3-1/TRBV3-2
d_call: -
cdr3_aa: CASSLRLVGSSYNEQFF
cdr3_nt: TGTGCCAGCAGCCTACGACTAGTGGGGAGCTCCTACAATGAGCAGTTCTTC

clone_size: -
j_call: TRBJ1-2
cdr3_length: 16
v_call: TRBV3-1/TRBV3-2
d_call: -
cdr3_aa: CASSQSGSKRPYGYTF
cdr3_nt: TGTGCCAGCAGCCAGTCCGGGTCTAAGAGACCCTATGGCTACACCTTC

clone_size: -
j_call: TRBJ1-1
cdr3_length: 13
v_call: TRBV29-1
d_call: -
cdr3_aa: CSVGSGRGTEAFF
cdr3_nt: TGCAGCGTTGGTTCGGGGCGGGGCACTGAAGCTTTCTTT

clone_size: few
j_call: TRBJ1-5
cdr3_length: 14
v_call: TRBV3-1/TRBV3-2
d_call: TRBD1
cdr3_aa: CASSSTGYNQPQHF
cdr3_nt: TGTGCCAGCAGCTCGACAGGGTACAATCAGCCCCAGCATTTT

clone_size: -
j_call: TRBJ2-5
cdr3_length: 14
v_call: TRBV29-1
d_call: -
cdr3_aa: CSVEDQAYQETQYF
cdr3_nt: TGCAGCGTTGAAGATCAGGCCTACCAAGAGACCCAGTACTTC

clone_size: -
j_call: TRBJ2-3
cdr3_length: 14
v_call: TRBV5-1
d_call: -
cdr3_aa: CASSLRQASDTQYF
cdr3_nt: TGCGCCAGCAGCTTGAGACAGGCATCAGATACGCAGTATTTT

clone_size: few
j_call: TRBJ1-2
cdr3_length: 13
v_call: TRBV7-2
d_call: -
cdr3_aa: CASNMAGNYGYTF
cdr3_nt: TGTGCCAGCAACATGGCGGGGAACTATGGCTACACCTTC

clone_size: -
j_call: TRBJ1-6
cdr3_length: 14
v_call: TRBV11-2
d_call: TRBD1
cdr3_aa: CASSSQGNNSPLHF
cdr3_nt: TGTGCCAGCAGCTCACAGGGGAATAATTCACCCCTCCACTTT

clone_size: -
j_call: TRBJ2-1
cdr3_length: 14
v_call: TRBV9
d_call: -
cdr3_aa: CASSVVDYRDEQFF
cdr3_nt: TGTGCCAGCAGCGTAGTCGACTACAGGGATGAGCAGTTCTTC

clone_size: -
j_call: TRBJ1-6
cdr3_length: 18
v_call: TRBV4-1
d_call: -
cdr3_aa: CASSQVEGLSSYNSPLHF
cdr3_nt: TGCGCCAGCAGCCAAGTCGAGGGCCTGAGCTCCTATAATTCACCCCTCCACTTT

clone_size: once
j_call: TRBJ2-5
cdr3_length: 13
v_call: TRBV19
d_call: TRBD2
cdr3_aa: CASRTSGQETQYF
cdr3_nt: TGTGCCAGTAGGACTAGCGGCCAAGAGACCCAGTACTTC

clone_size: -
j_call: TRBJ1-6
cdr3_length: 17
v_call: TRBV6-1
d_call: -
cdr3_aa: CASSELGGPPYNSPLHF
cdr3_nt: TGTGCCAGCAGTGAACTCGGCGGGCCCCCTTATAATTCACCCCTCCACTTT

clone_size: -
j_call: TRBJ1-4
cdr3_length: 13
v_call: TRBV28
d_call: -
cdr3_aa: CASSQPRGEKLFF
cdr3_nt: TGTGCCAGCAGTCAACCGAGGGGGGAAAAACTGTTTTTT

clone_size: once
j_call: TRBJ1-5
cdr3_length: 13
v_call: TRBV24-1
d_call: -
cdr3_aa: CATSGLRGQPQHF
cdr3_nt: TGTGCCACCAGCGGCCTTAGAGGACAGCCCCAGCATTTT

clone_size: -
j_call: TRBJ2-5
cdr3_length: 13
v_call: TRBV5-4
d_call: -
cdr3_aa: CASSLGSEETQYF
cdr3_nt: TGTGCCAGCAGCTTGGGGTCAGAAGAGACCCAGTACTTC